The text below deals with one TCR beta chain. This record comes from a study of response to subunit inactivated influenza vaccine. The CDR3 extends over 12 amino acids. The V and J ends lost 0 bases and 7 bases respectively, with 5 bases between them. The germline gives CDR1 SGDLS, CDR2 YYNGEE. TCRdb ran MiXCR on the RT-PCR reads and lists one entry per CDR3 protein. The sample includes around 850,000 distinct CDR3 sequences, about 18% of them seen just once. The gene calls are TRBV9 and TRBJ2-1; D remains unclear. The clonotype was recovered from a man aged 45-60 years who received an inactivated influenza vaccine. The sequencing used PBMCs from blood, collected around 5 days after vaccination. The CDR3: CASSVGRNEQFF. Here the CDR3 DNA reads TGTGCCAGCAGCGTAGGTCGGAATGAGCAGTTCTTC.